These T cell receptor beta chains were read from a single sample in a study of human T cells and chemical hapten exposure. TCRdb ran MiXCR on the RACE reads and lists one entry per CDR3 protein. The sample records 370,000 or so distinct CDR3 sequences, 4.8% being singletons. The material was whole blood, obtained in connection with sensitization to the hapten diphenylcyclopropenone (DPC). Receptors were obtained from a woman aged 50 to 65 with alopecia areata. Some clones in this sample may be carry-over from other donors' samples. The CDR3 runs from the conserved cysteine through the conserved F or W. Fields, in order: CDR3 length, V gene, clone size, J gene, D gene, CDR3 DNA, CDR3 protein. D genes are given only for firm matches. Size is stated for part of the rows, as once, few or many counts, or as a class when the clone is expanded.

13	TRBV20-1	.	TRBJ2-4	.	TGCAGTGCCCTCTGGGGCGAGAGAAACATTCAGTACTTC	CSALWGERNIQYF
15	TRBV12-3/TRBV12-4	many	TRBJ2-3	TRBD2	TGTGCCAGCAGTTTAGACGCGGGAGTGGCAGATACGCAGTATTTT	CASSLDAGVADTQYF
14	TRBV24-1	many	TRBJ1-5	.	TGTGCCACCAGTTCGGGGGGCGCGAATCAGCCCCAGCATTTT	CATSSGGANQPQHF
14	TRBV5-5	many	TRBJ1-2	.	TGTGCCAGCAGCTTGGACGGGATTCAAAAGGGCTACACCTTC	CASSLDGIQKGYTF
12	TRBV2	many	TRBJ1-2	.	TGTGCCAGCAGCTCCGGGACGTATGGCTACACCTTC	CASSSGTYGYTF
14	TRBV6-6	many	TRBJ1-4	TRBD1	TGTGCCAGCAGTTCCGGACAGGGGCGGGAAAAACTGTTTTTT	CASSSGQGREKLFF
17	TRBV21-1	few	TRBJ1-2	.	TGTGCCAGCAGCACGGGTGTCAGGGAGAACCCTGAATATGGCTACACCTTC	CASSTGVRENPEYGYTF
17	TRBV7-9	many	TRBJ1-3	.	TGTGCCAGCAGCTTAGCGACGGGGGTTTCGGCTGGAAACACCATATATTTT	CASSLATGVSAGNTIYF
14	TRBV5-1	.	TRBJ1-1	.	TGCGCCAGCAGCGGACCAGGGGAGAGGACTGAAGCTTTCTTT	CASSGPGERTEAFF
14	TRBV28	few	TRBJ2-7	.	TGTGCCAGCAGCTTTCAGGGTTCCGGCTACGAGCAGTACTTC	CASSFQGSGYEQYF
21	TRBV11-2	many	TRBJ2-3	TRBD2	TGTGCCAGCAGCTTAGTCCCCCGAGGTTCTAGCGGGGATTTGGGCACAGATACGCAGTATTTT	CASSLVPRGSSGDLGTDTQYF
15	TRBV6-2/TRBV6-3	.	TRBJ2-2	.	TGTGCCAGCAGTGGGACGGACGCGAACACCGGGGAGCTGTTTTTT	CASSGTDANTGELFF
12	TRBV9	many	TRBJ2-3	.	TGTGCCAGCAGCGTAGGATCAGATACGCAGTATTTT	CASSVGSDTQYF
16	TRBV25-1	few	TRBJ2-7	TRBD1	TGTGCCAGCAGTGCGCAGACAGGACAGGGCTCCTACGAGCAGTACTTC	CASSAQTGQGSYEQYF
15	TRBV14	many	TRBJ2-2	.	TGTGCCAGCAGCCAAGTCCCAACCGGCACCGGGGAGCTGTTTTTT	CASSQVPTGTGELFF
16	TRBV4-2	.	TRBJ2-3	TRBD2	TGTGCCAGCAGCCATGGGACTAGCGGGGAATCAGATACGCAGTATTTT	CASSHGTSGESDTQYF
18	TRBV7-8	many	TRBJ2-2	.	TGTGCCAGCAGCCCGATAACCCCGGCACTTGCGAACACCGGGGAGCTGTTTTTT	CASSPITPALANTGELFF
16	TRBV5-1	.	TRBJ2-2	.	TGCGCCAGCAGCTTGGTTCTAGGGGCGAACACCGGGGAGCTGTTTTTT	CASSLVLGANTGELFF
14	TRBV2	.	TRBJ1-1	TRBD1	TGTGCCAGCAGTGAAGAGGGGGCGAGTACTGAAGCTTTCTTT	CASSEEGASTEAFF
12	TRBV20-1	many	TRBJ1-5	TRBD1	TGCGCGGGACAGGGAACTTCGGGGCCCCAGCATTTT	CAGQGTSGPQHF
16	TRBV28	.	TRBJ2-1	.	TGTGCCAGCAGACCCGGAGGGGGGTCATCCTACAATGAGCAGTTCTTC	CASRPGGGSSYNEQFF
15	TRBV20-1	few	TRBJ1-4	TRBD1	TGCAGTGCACCGAGGCGACAGGGGTTGGGTGAAAAACTGTTTTTT	CSAPRRQGLGEKLFF
14	TRBV29-1	many	TRBJ2-1	.	TGCAGCGTTGAAGGAGATGGGGTAGTGAATGAGCAGTTCTTC	CSVEGDGVVNEQFF
16	TRBV12-3/TRBV12-4	few	TRBJ2-3	TRBD1	TGTGCCAGCAGTTTAAGAGGACAGGGGTTGGCAGATACGCAGTATTTT	CASSLRGQGLADTQYF
16	TRBV18	many	TRBJ1-5	.	TGTGCCAGCTCACTAACCGAGGGGGTCGGCAATCAGCCCCAGCATTTT	CASSLTEGVGNQPQHF
13	TRBV9	few	TRBJ1-6	.	TGTGCCAGCAGCACGGCTTCGAATACACCCCTCCACTTT	CASSTASNTPLHF
14	TRBV7-9	.	TRBJ2-2	TRBD1	TGTGCCAGCAGCCCGCGGGACAGGGCCGGGGAGCTGTTTTTT	CASSPRDRAGELFF
11	TRBV12-3/TRBV12-4	.	TRBJ2-1	.	TGTGCCAGCAGGGGGGCGGGAGAGCAGTTCTTC	CASRGAGEQFF
15	TRBV18	many	TRBJ1-1	.	TGTGCCAGCTCGTCGATACAGGGTGCTGGAGCTGAAGCTTTCTTT	CASSSIQGAGAEAFF
14	TRBV29-1	many	TRBJ1-2	.	TGCAGCGTTGAATCTTTTGAAGGACCCTATGGCTACACCTTC	CSVESFEGPYGYTF
16	TRBV29-1	.	TRBJ2-6	TRBD1	TGCAGCGTTGGCGCGACAGGGAGCTCTGGGGCCAACGTCCTGACTTTC	CSVGATGSSGANVLTF
18	TRBV20-1	few	TRBJ1-6	TRBD1	TGCAGTGCTAGAGGCGAGGGGGACAGGGTCCTATCTAATTCACCCCTCCACTTT	CSARGEGDRVLSNSPLHF
13	TRBV29-1	many	TRBJ2-3	.	TGCAGCGTTGCGGTTCCCAGCACAGATACGCAGTATTTT	CSVAVPSTDTQYF
15	TRBV12-3/TRBV12-4	many	TRBJ1-1	.	TGTGCCAGCAGTTTAAGGGGGAGAATGAACACTGAAGCTTTCTTT	CASSLRGRMNTEAFF
14	TRBV28	.	TRBJ2-7	.	TGTGCCAGCAGTTTCCCATACGGGAGCCTCGAGCAGTACTTC	CASSFPYGSLEQYF
18	TRBV14	few	TRBJ2-3	.	TGTGCCAGCAGCCAAGGGGTTTTCCCGGGACTTCGGGGGGATACGCAGTATTTT	CASSQGVFPGLRGDTQYF
13	TRBV7-9	.	TRBJ2-7	.	TGTGCCACCGCGGCGGGGGCATCCTACGAGCAGTACTTC	CATAAGASYEQYF
14	TRBV10-3	many	TRBJ1-5	TRBD1	TGTGCCATCAGTGAGCAGGGGGGGAATCAGCCCCAGCATTTT	CAISEQGGNQPQHF
14	TRBV10-2	many	TRBJ1-1	.	TGCGCCAGCAGTGAGGTCGCCATGAACACTGAAGCTTTCTTT	CASSEVAMNTEAFF
15	TRBV6-2/TRBV6-3	many	TRBJ2-1	TRBD2	TGTGCCAGCACCGCCCGGGCTAGCGGCTACAATGAGCAGTTCTTC	CASTARASGYNEQFF
14	TRBV20-1	.	TRBJ1-4	.	TGCAGTGCTAGAGATGAGGGGACTAATGAAAAACTGTTTTTT	CSARDEGTNEKLFF
14	TRBV12-5	many	TRBJ2-7	TRBD1	TGTGCTAGTGGTTGGGGGACAGGGGGCTACGAGCAGTACTTC	CASGWGTGGYEQYF